This TCR beta chain was observed in a study of T cells in Graves' hyperthyroidism and ophthalmopathy. This clonotype showed up just once. Its matching antigen is unknown. Since the CDR3 does not end with the conserved phenylalanine or tryptophan, this likely comes from a read error. Study-level results: Clonotypes that were expanded in thyroid above 0.001 mostly appeared in blood too.

In germline, CDR1 is ENHRY, CDR2 SYGVKD. Trimming took 6 bases from V and 5 from J, leaving 13 bases between them. CDR3 length equals 13 residues. Patients were excluded for uncontrolled infection, other autoimmune disease, pregnancy or lactation. Clinical symptoms, serum thyroxine, TRAb, thyroid ultrasound and orbital computed tomography informed diagnoses. Amplified TCR beta CDR3 regions derived from RNA transcripts. Carried out on the TCR CDR3, a first-round RT-PCR used the HTBI primer set. TCRdb re-analysed the multiplex PCR reads in MiXCR, keeping a single row per CDR3 protein. The sample carries a few hundred thousand distinct CDR3 sequences, approximately 15% recorded once.

Material: blood. J is TRBJ2-5 and V is TRBV10-3; D perhaps matches TRBD1 (5 bases). This clonotype was sampled from a woman between 18 and 29 years old with Graves' hyperthyroidism. The CDR3 reads CAIRATGAETQYS. CDR3 in DNA: TGTGCCATCAGGGCTACAGGAGCCGAGACCCAGTACTCC.